These T cell receptor beta chains were read from a single sample in a study of shared clonotypes between healthy human individuals. Sequenced by immunoSEQ multiplex PCR; TCRdb stores in-frame clones only, minus some. This sample has about 480,000 clones, with about three quarters found just once. The sample comprised PBMCs. Source of these receptors: a woman between 35 and 50 years old in good health. Some clones in this sample may be carry-over from other donors' samples. The conserved cysteine and the conserved F or W are not part of the CDR3 here.

v_call,cdr3_aa
TRBV7-6,ASRHFDRADTGELF
TRBV7-3,ASSQNQGPGELF
TRBV19,ASSISAGLAGFQY
TRBV14,ASSQDMTGFGSGYT
TRBV7-9,ASSPAGTGASYGYT
TRBV9,ASSADSSGNTIY
TRBV5-6,ASSLAGERADTQY
TRBV19,ASSITGGGLETQY
TRBV27,ASSFGTGVNSPLH
TRBV7-9,ASSLPRVQGTGELF
TRBV11-2,ASRTLLAGPYEQY
TRBV7-2,ASSPRPYTQETQY
TRBV7-9,ASSADPSREQF
TRBV28,ASSRQGLTDTQY
TRBV14,ASSQVGGTDYEQY
TRBV28,ASWTSGRARHEQF
TRBV28,ASTSAGGNTEAF
TRBV7-9,ASSNWAQPGELF
TRBV7-3,ASSPGTSGRTDTQY
TRBV7-2,ASSFVWGGNQPQH
TRBV6-5,ASSYSSRSTEAF
TRBV4-2,ASSQDRQPNYGYT
TRBV4-3,ASSALGRSTGELF
TRBV18,ASSPTPDQETQY
TRBV28,ASSLHSGGGGYT
TRBV11-2,ASSPHTEREVPDTQY
TRBV7-3,ASSQGLAGTGELF
TRBV11-2,ASETGGGSNQPQH
TRBV7-8,ASSLRSSGMYEQY
TRBV28,ASSFHVRASSRKQPQH
TRBV7-3,ASSRESRRSEQF
TRBV7-2,ASSTGPQEF
TRBV7-8,ASSFRETGGYT
TRBV4-1,ASSQGRARTYNEQF
TRBV5-1,ASSSQDPTTGELF
TRBV7-3,ASSLTDSTDTQY
TRBV11-2,ASSSDRVNTEAF
TRBV7-6,ASSLVQAGDTQY
TRBV6-1,ASAGGQGGPGELF
TRBV11-3,ASSLTSGKQETQY
TRBV28,ASSEASGNSYEQY
TRBV2,ASSESQGGYQETQY
TRBV5-1,ASSWEASGSSYNEQF
TRBV5-4,ASSETGAATNEKLF
TRBV7-2,ASSLVASFGQETQY
TRBV27,ASAGTSGASSYNEQF
TRBV5-1,ASSLEPAGAYNEQF
TRBV5-1,ASRPQGLAGNEQF
TRBV19,ASSIPGELF
TRBV7-3,ASSLQGEVGTQY
TRBV28,ASSFFLAGATLFGYEQY
TRBV10-3,AIKGQLNTEAF
TRBV5-1,ASSLEGPGEQY